What follows is one T cell receptor (beta chain) and its context. This clonotype was observed many times. It lacks a known antigen. One base away there is no much larger clone; base qualities are not given. The instrument given in TCRdb is Illumina NovaSeq 6000. Using 5'RACE with constant-segment primers, TCRalpha and TCRbeta cDNA libraries were constructed, with sample barcodes and unique molecular identifiers added in the process. Trizol reagent was used to extract RNA from every sample. Libraries were amplified in two PCR steps, with a second sample barcode and Illumina TruSeq adapters added in the second step. Libraries were sequenced on an Illumina NovaSeq with 2 x 150 bp paired-end reads. Regarding the original processing steps: Demultiplexing of reads and collapsing into UMI-guided consensus sequences were performed with migec v1.2.7. With mixcr v2.1.11, UMI consensuses were aligned to TRA and TRB V and J templates and assembled into clonotypes. A clonotype was counted as expanded or contracted only when both edgeR and NoisET called the clonotype significant, with the noise models trained on biological replicates. edgeR calls used a false discovery rate-adjusted p below 0.01 and a log2 fold-change threshold of 1. As an exploratory analysis of dynamics, PCA with hierarchical clustering was applied to max-normalized trajectories of the 1000 most abundant clonotypes. Separately sequenced CD4+ and CD8+ repertoires were used to assign the CD4 or CD8 phenotype of responding clones. TCRdb reworked the public reads: Q25 trimming with fastp, MiXCR clone assembly, productive beta chains retained. Rows are combined by CDR3 protein, so each entry shows the most common genes and DNA. These V and J calls rely on TCRdb rather than the paper's analysis. This sample comprises just under 550,000 distinct CDR3 sequences, roughly 21% of them detected only once. The top ten hold roughly an eighth of the sample.

The V and J ends are trimmed by 0 bases and 6 bases, leaving 12 bases between them. According to the germline V gene, CDR1 reads LGHNA and CDR2 reads YNFKEQ. The CDR3 covers 14 residues, taking in both the cysteine and the phenylalanine. Solely the CDR3 DNA is kept, with 42 bases framed from the first base. This entry is derived from a study of T-cell memory formation after mild COVID-19 (dated by TCRdb to 2020 to 2022). At the level of the whole study: TCR sequence clusters from the two donors were found to be largely donor specific. Longitudinal TCRalpha and TCRbeta repertoire sequencing tracked T-cell clones expanding and contracting after mild COVID-19 in a couple of donors. Two young, previously healthy adult volunteers made up the cohort, one male and one female.

PBMCs were isolated by Ficoll-Paque density gradient centrifugation. Findings and caveats that apply to the study as a whole: The study covered only two mild cases, and larger cohorts including severe cases with pre-infection samples were considered necessary. Clones that contracted from day 15 to 85 showed balanced CD4/CD8 phenotypes, whereas a second wave of clones that expanded from day 15 to 37 leaned towards CD4+. Some responding clones were detected in pre-infection memory, which suggested that pre-existing cross-reactive memory T cells had joined the SARS-CoV-2 response. SARS-CoV-2 specificity of the second-wave clones peaking on day 37 was not confirmed. Contracting CD4+ clones were found mainly in CM and EM memory subsets, while CD8+ clones were enriched in EMRA.

This clonotype was obtained from an adult woman who had mild COVID-19 (a few samples of this study predate the infection). The sample titles of this study are shuffled in the database, so cell type and time point are left out; the donor was told from shared clones. The sequence joins TRBV4-2 to TRBJ2-7, with the D gene call left open. The specimen sequenced was PBMCs or a T cell subset sorted from them (not recorded which). This receptor has the CDR3 CASSQEMLLGEQYF. The sequenced DNA: TGTGCCAGCAGCCAAGAGATGCTTCTGGGCGAGCAGTACTTC.